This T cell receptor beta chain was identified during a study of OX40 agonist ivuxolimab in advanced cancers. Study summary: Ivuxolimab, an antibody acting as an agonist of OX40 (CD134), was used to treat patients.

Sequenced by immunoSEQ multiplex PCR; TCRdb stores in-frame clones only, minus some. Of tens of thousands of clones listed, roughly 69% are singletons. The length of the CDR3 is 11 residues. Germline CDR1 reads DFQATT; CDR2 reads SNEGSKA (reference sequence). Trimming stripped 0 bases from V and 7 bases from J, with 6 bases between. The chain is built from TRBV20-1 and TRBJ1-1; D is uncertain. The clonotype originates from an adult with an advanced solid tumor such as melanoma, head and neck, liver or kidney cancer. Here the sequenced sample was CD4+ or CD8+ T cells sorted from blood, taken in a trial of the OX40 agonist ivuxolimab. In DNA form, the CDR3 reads TGCAGTGCTAGAGATAATGGTGAAGCTTTCTTT. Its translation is CSARDNGEAFF.